Included here is one T cell receptor (beta chain) sequence, with context. Antigen specificity is unknown. This sample was included in a study of T cell repertoires in cytomegalovirus infection. Study-level information: TCR beta signatures that were public indicated CMV infection and matching HLA type.

The ends lost 3 bases at V and 7 bases at J; junction bases unmatched: 2. Germline values: CDR1 MNHEY, CDR2 SMNVEV (reference sequence). The CDR3 is made up of 12 amino acids. Study-wide findings and caveats: CMV-specific TCR beta clonotypes restricted by HLA-C were the ones dominating the ex vivo response. Adding up the frequency of public TCR beta families identified people who carried CMV plus the relevant HLA.

Each CDR3 protein gets one entry after TCRdb re-called the reads with MiXCR. The table includes almost 550,000 distinct CDR3 sequences, 16% detected once. The sequenced sample consisted of CD8+ T cells from PBMCs. The source of this sequence is a human donor in good health (CMV status not recorded). Some clones in this sample may be carry-over from other donors' samples. This chain joins TRBV27 and TRBJ1-2; 7 bases agree with TRBD1. The CDR3 sequence is CASSFKGAGYTF. The CDR3 DNA reads as TGTGCCAGCAGTTTTAAGGGGGCTGGCTACACCTTC.